This TCR beta chain was observed in a study of blood T cell repertoires in COVID-19. Study-level background: The samples span acute and convalescent COVID-19 from the United States, Italy and Spain. In each case, the material was cDNA or gDNA derived from T cells, B-cell-depleted T cells, or PBMCs.

Germline V gives CDR1 SGHTS, CDR2 YDEGEE. This CDR3 spans 14 amino acids. V shed 7 bases, J shed 2 bases, and the junction held 5 bases outside the gene matches. Measured with immunoSEQ multiplex PCR; TCRdb has only the in-frame clones, and not every one. The sample records over 100,000 clones, around four fifths being singletons. The sequence was obtained from a man in his sixties with acute or convalescent COVID-19. This chain joins TRBV5-8 and TRBJ1-5; 8 bases agree with TRBD1. Sequencing was performed on peripheral blood. The chain's CDR3 is CASGTGGGNQPQHF. CDR3 sequence (DNA): TGTGCCAGCGGAACAGGGGGGGGCAATCAGCCCCAGCATTTT.